The present entry profiles one TCR beta chain with its context. The antigen is not known. The sample belongs to a study of CXCR3-negative and CXCR3-positive naive CD8 T cells. The CDR3 has 13 amino acids. Germline CDR1 reads SQVTM; CDR2 reads ANQGSEA. Overall study results and limits: Expression of CXCR3 was partially reduced after cryopreservation, and fresh PBMCs were used in most assays. Hydrophobicity of TRB CDR3s was greater in CXCR3-positive naive cells than in CXCR3-negative naive cells. Memory CD8+ cells showed much lower diversity, while both naive subsets displayed comparably high diversity.

Per CD8+ T cell subset, triplicate sorts of 310,000 or so cells each were done. A CD45RO-CCR7+CD27+CD95- phenotype identified naive CD8+ T cells. Libraries were UMI-labeled 5' RACE TRB cDNA. TCRdb reanalyzed the 5' RACE reads and collapses them to one entry per CDR3 protein, without DNA. Here the sample table reports 55,000 to 75,000 distinct CDR3 sequences. The TCR sequence derives from a human donor in good health. Some clones in this sample may be carry-over from other donors' samples. V gene TRBV29-1 combines with J gene TRBJ1-1. The source material was naive CXCR3+ CD8+ T cells from blood. Specified subset: CD45RO-CCR7+CD27+CD95- naive CD8+ T cells expressing CXCR3 (TNR3+). This CDR3 reads CSVEWGMNTEAFF.